The rows below give T cell receptor beta chains drawn from one sample of a study of blood T cell repertoires in COVID-19. The repertoire was sequenced with immunoSEQ multiplex PCR; TCRdb's copy has only in-frame clones and lacks some. The top ten hold roughly 4.8% of the sample, which has some 71,000 clones, around 90% seen once. Sequencing used peripheral blood. All receptors come from a man between 45 and 60 years old with acute or convalescent COVID-19. Both conserved end residues are part of each CDR3. A D gene is named only where the DNA matches it firmly.

V	J	D	CDR3	DNA
TRBV7-2	TRBJ1-4	TRBD1	CASSRDRNEKLFF	TGTGCCAGCTCCCGGGACAGAAATGAAAAACTGTTTTTT
TRBV24-1	TRBJ2-2	TRBD2	CATRSKKESGRGTGELFF	TGTGCCACCCGCTCCAAGAAAGAAAGCGGGAGGGGAACCGGGGAGCTGTTTTTT
TRBV11-3	TRBJ2-1	TRBD2	CASSPVTSGRFEQFF	TGTGCCAGCAGCCCAGTCACTAGCGGGAGGTTTGAGCAGTTCTTC
TRBV10-2	TRBJ2-2	-	CASSESRGANTGELFF	TGCGCCAGCAGTGAGTCTCGCGGGGCGAACACCGGGGAGCTGTTTTTT
TRBV28	TRBJ1-5	-	CASSSQVDSNQPQHF	TGTGCCAGCAGTTCACAGGTGGATAGCAATCAGCCCCAGCATTTT
TRBV9	TRBJ1-1	-	CASSVGPMNTEAFF	TGTGCCAGCAGCGTAGGGCCGATGAACACTGAAGCTTTCTTT
TRBV24-1	TRBJ2-1	-	CATTGPFNEQFF	TGTGCCACCACAGGGCCCTTCAATGAGCAGTTCTTC
TRBV10-3	TRBJ2-7	-	CAISENRWGPYEQYF	TGTGCCATCAGTGAGAACAGGTGGGGGCCCTACGAGCAGTACTTC
TRBV5-6	TRBJ1-6	TRBD1	CASQSGQGVYNSPLHF	TGTGCCAGCCAGTCGGGACAGGGGGTCTATAATTCACCCCTCCACTTT
TRBV5-1	TRBJ2-2	-	CASSLDYTGELFF	TGCGCCAGCAGCTTGGACTACACCGGGGAGCTGTTTTTT
TRBV5-1	TRBJ2-3	TRBD1	CASGSDRGVSTDTQYF	TGCGCCAGCGGATCGGACAGGGGAGTTAGCACAGATACGCAGTATTTT
TRBV5-1	TRBJ2-7	TRBD2	CASSLVTGGYEQYF	TGCGCCAGCAGCTTGGTTACGGGAGGCTACGAGCAGTACTTC
TRBV12-5	TRBJ2-1	-	CASGLLRSSYNEQFF	TGTGCTAGTGGTTTGCTCCGCAGCTCCTACAATGAGCAGTTCTTC